This T cell receptor (beta chain) originates from a study of cytomegalovirus exposure and HLA in healthy donors. Whole-study findings and limits: It was likely that a cluster of highly shared sequence variants was a sequencing artifact. HLA alleles showed associations with about 17,000 TCR beta sequences in a later analysis, at a 0.05 false discovery rate. By a later analysis, the bulk of CMV-associated TCR beta chains appeared HLA-restricted.

The germline gives CDR1 SGHNT, CDR2 YYREEE (reference sequence). The CDR3 sequence is 16 residues long. V was clipped by 1 base and J by 3 bases; unmatched bases: 4. This PCR relied on a set of 60 Vbeta primers and 13 Jbeta primers. The authors' processing: It was a later analysis that counted 83 million or so unique TCR beta chains, of which approximately 11 million were shared. Repertoires were generated with immunoSEQ multiplex PCR, while TCRdb's copy carries only in-frame clones and drops some. V and J calls and clone size come straight from that table; D and trimming were deduced from the DNA. The sample holds some 77,000 clones; 60% to 80% are singletons and the top ten take more than 20%. On this clone itself: Its target is not known.

This chain joins TRBV5-4 and TRBJ2-2; 9 nucleotides line up with TRBD2. The sequence was collected from a woman between 50 and 59 years old in good health and CMV-seropositive. The sequencing sample was made of PBMCs. The CDR3 spells CASSLLASGDTGELFF. The DNA for the CDR3 is TGTGCCAGCAGCTTGTTAGCTAGCGGGGACACCGGGGAGCTGTTTTTT.